This T cell receptor beta chain is drawn from a study of blood T cell repertoires in COVID-19. Study at large: The analysed material was cDNA or gDNA that came from T cells, B-cell-depleted T cells, or PBMCs.

The method was immunoSEQ multiplex PCR; TCRdb's version includes in-frame clones alone and lacks a portion of them. The sample consists of 70,000 to 90,000 clones, about 85% of them appearing once. The specimen sequenced was peripheral blood. The receptor was isolated from a man in his fifties or sixties with acute or convalescent COVID-19.

CDR3: CASTQNRGAVYTQYF. CDR3 coding DNA: TGTGCCAGCACACAAAACAGGGGAGCCGTGTATACGCAGTATTTT. V is TRBV6-5 and J is TRBJ2-3; 7 nucleotides align to TRBD1. Germline CDR1 and CDR2: MNHEY and SVGAGI. The CDR3 has 15 amino acids. V lost 7 bases, J lost 7 bases, and 14 bases stayed unmatched.